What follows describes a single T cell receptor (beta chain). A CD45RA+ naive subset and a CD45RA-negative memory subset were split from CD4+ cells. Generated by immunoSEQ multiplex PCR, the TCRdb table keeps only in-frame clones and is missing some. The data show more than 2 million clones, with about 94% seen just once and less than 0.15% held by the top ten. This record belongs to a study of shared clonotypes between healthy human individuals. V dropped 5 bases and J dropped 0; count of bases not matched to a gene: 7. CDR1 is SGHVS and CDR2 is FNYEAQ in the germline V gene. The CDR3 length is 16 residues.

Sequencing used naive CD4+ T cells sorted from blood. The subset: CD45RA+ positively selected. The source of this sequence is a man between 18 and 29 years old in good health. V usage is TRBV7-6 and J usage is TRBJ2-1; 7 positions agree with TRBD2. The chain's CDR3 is CASSPVGGSSYNEQFF. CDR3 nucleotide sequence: TGTGCCAGCAGCCCCGTGGGCGGGAGCTCCTACAATGAGCAGTTCTTC. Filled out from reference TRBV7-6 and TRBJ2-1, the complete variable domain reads GAGVSQSPRYKVTKRGQDVALRCDPISGHVSLYWYRQALGQGPEFLTYFNYEAQQDKSGLPNDRFSAERPEGSISTLTIQRTEQRDSAMYRCASSPVGGSSYNEQFFGPGTRLTVL.